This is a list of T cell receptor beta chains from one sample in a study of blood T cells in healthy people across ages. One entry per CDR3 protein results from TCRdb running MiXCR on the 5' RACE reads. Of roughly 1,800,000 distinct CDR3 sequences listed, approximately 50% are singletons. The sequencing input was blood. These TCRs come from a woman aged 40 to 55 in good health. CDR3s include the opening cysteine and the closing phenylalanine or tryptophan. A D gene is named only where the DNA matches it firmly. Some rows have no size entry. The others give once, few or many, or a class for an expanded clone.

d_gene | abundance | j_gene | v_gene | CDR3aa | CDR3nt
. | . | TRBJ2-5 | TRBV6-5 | CASSYSGAGTQYF | TGTGCCAGCAGTTACTCGGGAGCGGGGACCCAGTACTTC
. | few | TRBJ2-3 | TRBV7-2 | CASSLLHRSTDTQYF | TGTGCCAGCAGCTTACTTCACCGTAGCACAGATACGCAGTATTTT
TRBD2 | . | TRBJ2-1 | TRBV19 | CASTVAGVYNEQFF | TGTGCCAGTACCGTAGCGGGGGTATACAATGAGCAGTTCTTC
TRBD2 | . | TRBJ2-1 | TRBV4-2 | CASSQDGLAGGNEQFF | TGTGCCAGCAGCCAAGATGGACTAGCGGGGGGCAATGAGCAGTTCTTC
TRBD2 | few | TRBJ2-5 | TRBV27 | CASSETSGAQETQYF | TGTGCCAGCAGTGAAACTAGCGGGGCCCAAGAGACCCAGTACTTC
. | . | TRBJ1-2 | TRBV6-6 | CASSPGTTGYTF | TGTGCCAGCAGTCCAGGGACAACTGGCTACACCTTC
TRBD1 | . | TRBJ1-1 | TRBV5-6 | CASSLAGGWAFF | TGTGCCAGCAGCTTGGCAGGGGGCTGGGCTTTCTTT
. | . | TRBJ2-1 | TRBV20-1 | CSAAMTGPLEANEQFF | TGCAGTGCTGCTATGACAGGCCCGCTCGAGGCCAATGAGCAGTTCTTC
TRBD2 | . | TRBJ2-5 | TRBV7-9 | CASSLGTSGGSYEETQYF | TGTGCCAGCAGCTTAGGGACTAGCGGGGGATCGTACGAAGAGACCCAGTACTTC
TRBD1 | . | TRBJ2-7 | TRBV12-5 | CASGLVLRDRAYEQYF | TGTGCTAGTGGTTTGGTACTCCGGGACAGGGCCTACGAGCAGTACTTC
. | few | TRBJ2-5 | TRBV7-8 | CASSLAGGPSETQYF | TGTGCCAGCAGCTTAGCGGGGGGGCCTTCGGAGACCCAGTACTTC
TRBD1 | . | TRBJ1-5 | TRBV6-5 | CASSPHRGNQPQHF | TGTGCCAGCAGTCCCCACAGGGGAAATCAGCCCCAGCATTTT
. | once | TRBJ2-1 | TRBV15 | CATSRDLGPTSSYNEQFF | TGTGCCACCAGCAGAGATCTGGGTCCTACCAGTTCCTACAATGAGCAGTTCTTC
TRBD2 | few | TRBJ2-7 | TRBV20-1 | CSASALLAGSYEQYF | TGCAGTGCTAGTGCACTCCTAGCGGGGTCCTACGAGCAGTACTTC
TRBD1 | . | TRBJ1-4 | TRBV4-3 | CASSQDITGTAHEKLFF | TGCGCCAGCAGCCAAGATATTACCGGGACAGCTCATGAAAAACTGTTTTTT
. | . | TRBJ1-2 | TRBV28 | CASGTGYDYTF | TGTGCCAGCGGAACAGGTTACGACTACACCTTC
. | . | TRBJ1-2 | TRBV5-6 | CASSLAWGMTDGYTF | TGTGCCAGCAGCTTGGCCTGGGGGATGACCGATGGCTACACCTTC
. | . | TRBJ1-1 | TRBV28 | CASSTSDTGPMNTEAFF | TGTGCCAGCAGTACTTCAGACACGGGGCCTATGAACACTGAAGCTTTCTTT
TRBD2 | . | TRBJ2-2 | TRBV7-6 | CASSSGLVSGELFF | TGTGCCAGCAGCTCCGGACTAGTTAGCGGGGAGCTGTTTTTT
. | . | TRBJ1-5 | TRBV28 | CASSPGLFSNQPQHF | TGTGCCAGCAGCCCAGGACTATTTAGCAATCAGCCCCAGCATTTT
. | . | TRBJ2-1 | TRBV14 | CASSPRLASHNEQFF | TGTGCCAGCAGCCCCCGCCTGGCTAGCCACAATGAGCAGTTCTTC
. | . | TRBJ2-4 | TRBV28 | CASGSPRRGKNIQYF | TGTGCCAGCGGAAGTCCGAGGAGGGGAAAAAACATTCAGTACTTC
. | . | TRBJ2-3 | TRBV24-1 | CATSDVGSTDTQYF | TGTGCCACCAGTGATGTAGGGTCCACAGATACGCAGTATTTT
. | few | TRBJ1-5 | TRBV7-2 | CASSNLHQPQHF | TGTGCCAGCAGCAACCTACATCAGCCCCAGCATTTT